One sample yielded the 25 T cell receptor beta chains listed below, sequenced in a study of blood T cell repertoires in COVID-19. This table comes from immunoSEQ multiplex PCR, and its TCRdb copy is limited to in-frame clones, with some not included. Of 150,000 to 200,000 clones detected, 85% appear once; the ten largest clones hold 2.5% to 4%. The sequencing input was peripheral blood. Every receptor here comes from a human donor with acute or convalescent COVID-19. The donor label of this sample is uncertain.

This clone was counted a few times. J is TRBJ1-6 and V is TRBV30; no reliable D call. The CDR3 is made up of 14 amino acids. Looked up from germline, CDR1 is GTSNPN and CDR2 is SVGIG (reference sequence). Trimming stripped 1 base from V and 10 bases from J, with 14 bases between. The CDR3 is CAWSADSSGSPLHF. The CDR3 DNA sequence: TGTGCCTGGAGTGCTGATAGTTCGGGGTCACCCCTCCACTTT.

The V gene is TRBV30, the J gene TRBJ2-5, with D perhaps matching TRBD2 (5 bases). CDR1 and CDR2 from the germline V gene are GTSNPN and SVGIG (reference sequence). V dropped 1 base and J dropped 4 bases, with 7 bases sitting between them. This CDR3 is 12 amino acids long. CDR3 sequence reads: CAWSAGGETQYF. In DNA form, the CDR3 reads TGTGCCTGGAGTGCCGGAGGAGAGACCCAGTACTTC.

This clone appeared a few times. The chain employs TRBV27 and TRBJ1-1; 7 nucleotides match TRBD1. After removal of 2 bases from V and 1 base from J, the junction contained 7 bases not matched to a gene. Looked up from germline, CDR1 is MNHEY and CDR2 is SMNVEV (reference sequence). CDR3 length: 16 amino acids. The CDR3 loop is CASSLGNRGGNTEAFF. DNA of the CDR3: TGTGCCAGCAGTTTAGGGAACAGGGGAGGGAACACTGAAGCTTTCTTT.

The chain recombines TRBV6-5 with TRBJ1-1, with unresolved D. The CDR3 is 14 residues long. Germline V gene data show CDR1 as MNHEY and CDR2 as SVGAGI. V gave up 2 bases and J gave up 7 bases, with 14 bases separating them. This chain's CDR3 is CASSYLGSRNEAFF. The CDR3 nucleotides read TGTGCCAGCAGTTACCTGGGCTCCAGAAATGAAGCTTTCTTT.

The rearrangement links TRBV7-2 to TRBJ1-1; tentative D call: TRBD1 (6 bases). CDR1 SGHTA and CDR2 FQGNSA come from the germline V gene. The CDR3 runs 14 residues. Trimming cost V 5 bases and J 4 bases, with 14 bases left between them. CDR3 sequence reads: CASSPQKTGTEAFF. Written as DNA, the CDR3 is TGTGCCAGCAGCCCCCAGAAGACAGGCACTGAAGCTTTCTTT.

This clone was observed a single time. The chain links TRBV7-9 to TRBJ2-1, with D tentatively TRBD2 (5 bases). The germline V gene encodes CDR1 SEHNR and CDR2 FQNEAQ (reference sequence). Trimming stripped 3 bases from V and 2 bases from J, with 14 bases between. The CDR3 has 16 amino acids. CDR3 residues: CASSFEAYGAYNEQFF. Written as DNA, the CDR3 is TGTGCCAGCAGCTTCGAGGCTTACGGGGCCTACAATGAGCAGTTCTTC.

This chain links TRBV9 with TRBJ2-7; 7 bases fit TRBD2. With V trimmed by 2 bases and J by 1 base, 3 bases remained unmatched. In germline, CDR1 is SGDLS, CDR2 YYNGEE. The CDR3 is 14 residues long. CDR3 DNA sequence: TGTGCCAGCAGCGTTCTAGCGGCTTCCTACGAGCAGTACTTC. It codes for CASSVLAASYEQYF. Full variable domain (remainder filled in from reference TRBV9 and TRBJ2-7): DSGVTQTPKHLITATGQRVTLRCSPRSGDLSVYWYQQSLDQGLQFLIQYYNGEERAKGNILERFSAQQFPDLHSELNLSSLELGDSALYFCASSVLAASYEQYFGPGTRLTVT.

The table lists this clone with a few counts. The J gene is TRBJ2-3, the V gene TRBV7-3; D is uncertain. V was shortened by 2 bases and J by 7 bases, with 4 bases between the two germline ends. The CDR3 spans 11 residues. The germline V gene has CDR1 SGHTA and CDR2 FQGTGA. CDR3 loop: CASSLGNTQYF. CDR3 nucleotide sequence: TGTGCCAGCAGCTTAGGCAATACGCAGTATTTT.

With respect to this clone: A read error may be the cause here, since a much bigger clone is one base away. The chain is built from TRBV11-2 and TRBJ2-7, with D possibly matching TRBD1 (5 bases). Germline assignment: CDR1 SGHAT and CDR2 FQNNGV. Trimming shortened V by 0 bases and J by 7 bases, and 10 bases separated the two germline ends. The CDR3 has 13 amino acids. CDR3 nucleotide sequence: TGTGCCAGCAGCTTAGAAGGGGCAAGGGAGCAGTACTTC. Its protein product is CASSLEGAREQYF.

The DNA for the CDR3 is TGTGCCTGGAGTGTACTACAGGACCGCTATGGCTACACCTTC. Its protein is CAWSVLQDRYGYTF. The chain is built from TRBV30 and TRBJ1-2, with D maybe TRBD1 (5 bases). CDR1 and CDR2 from the germline V gene are GTSNPN and SVGIG (reference sequence). The CDR3 runs 14 residues. V lost 0 bases, J lost 4 bases, and 12 bases lay in between.

This clone was counted a single time. The J gene is TRBJ1-1, the V gene TRBV6-5, with unresolved D. The ends were cut back, 6 bases at V and 1 base at J, with 9 bases in the middle. Germline V gene data show CDR1 as MNHEY and CDR2 as SVGAGI. This CDR3 is built from 13 residues. CDR3 amino acids: CASRVTKNTEAFF. CDR3 bases: TGTGCCAGCAGGGTAACAAAGAACACTGAAGCTTTCTTT.

The chain recombines TRBV7-9 with TRBJ2-1; 7 bases agree with TRBD1. The J segment lost 0 bases and the V segment lost 5 bases, leaving 7 bases of the junction unmatched. CDR3 size: 16 residues. Per the germline V gene, CDR1 is SEHNR and CDR2 is FQNEAQ (reference sequence). CDR3 region: CASSARQGSSYNEQFF. The CDR3 DNA reads TGTGCCAGCAGCGCCCGACAGGGAAGCTCCTACAATGAGCAGTTCTTC.

The sample holds one count of this clone. The genes are TRBV6-5 and TRBJ1-6, with 9 bases identical to TRBD1. J gave up 10 bases and V 8 bases, and 6 bases lay outside the gene matches. This CDR3 is 13 amino acids long. The germline CDR1 and CDR2 sequences are MNHEY and SVGAGI. CDR3 protein: CASRDRDESPLHF. CDR3 nucleotide sequence: TGTGCCAGCCGGGACAGGGATGAATCACCCCTCCACTTT.

This clone was found once. CDR3 amino acids: CASSRFGGNEKLFF. In nucleotides, the CDR3 is TGTGCCAGCTCTAGGTTCGGGGGGAATGAAAAACTGTTTTTT. The V gene is TRBV28, the J gene TRBJ1-4; a possible D gene is TRBD1 (5 bases). The germline V gene has CDR1 MDHEN and CDR2 SYDVKM. The CDR3 has 14 amino acids. Trimming stripped 8 bases from V and 5 bases from J, with 15 bases between.

The rearrangement uses TRBV30 and TRBJ1-4; D is ambiguous. Germline assignment: CDR1 GTSNPN and CDR2 SVGIG (reference sequence). This CDR3 has 15 residues. V shed 1 base and J shed 3 bases, with 12 bases lying between them. The CDR3 sequence: CAWSANRVSNEKLFF. Written as DNA, the CDR3 is TGTGCCTGGAGTGCAAACAGAGTCTCTAATGAAAAACTGTTTTTT.

This sequence joins TRBV5-1 and TRBJ1-6; 9 nucleotides match TRBD1. The CDR3 sequence is 16 residues long. Per the germline V gene, CDR1 is SGHRS and CDR2 is YFSETQ. Trimming at V came to 4 bases and at J to 7 bases, leaving 9 bases not matched to a gene. The CDR3 loop is CASSGGGQGNNSPLHF. CDR3 sequence (DNA): TGCGCCAGCAGCGGAGGGGGACAGGGAAACAATTCACCCCTCCACTTT.

The chain has TRBV7-9 and TRBJ1-2; 9 bases match TRBD1. With 5 bases clipped from V and 8 bases from J, the junction kept 6 bases outside the gene matches. This CDR3 region has 13 residues. Per the germline V gene, CDR1 is SEHNR and CDR2 is FQNEAQ (reference sequence). The CDR3 reads CASSTGQGSGYTF. In nucleotides, the CDR3 is TGTGCCAGCAGCACGGGACAGGGAAGCGGCTACACCTTC.

V is TRBV6-5 and J is TRBJ1-2, with 10 nucleotides matching TRBD1. Trimming cost V 4 bases and J 6 bases; bases outside gene matches: 5. CDR3 size: 14 residues. Germline lookup yields CDR1 MNHEY and CDR2 SVGAGI. CDR3 bases: TGTGCCAGCAGTTCTACCGGGACAGGGGATGGCTACACCTTC. It is translated as CASSSTGTGDGYTF.

The sample holds one count of this clone. V usage is TRBV4-3 and J usage is TRBJ1-2; D uncertain. Looked up from germline, CDR1 is LGHNA and CDR2 is YSLEER. CDR3 length: 16 amino acids. The V gene lost 2 bases and the J gene lost 0 bases, with 13 bases spanning the gap. CDR3 region: CASSQSAHLANYGYTF. The CDR3 bases are TGCGCCAGCAGCCAATCTGCCCATCTAGCTAACTATGGCTACACCTTC.

The chain recombines TRBV28 with TRBJ1-4; D call uncertain. Per germline, CDR1 MDHEN and CDR2 SYDVKM. The CDR3 consists of 12 residues. V shed 3 bases and J shed 7 bases, with 6 bases lying between them. Written as DNA, the CDR3 is TGTGCCAGCAGTTTTAGAACTGAAAAACTGTTTTTT. It translates to CASSFRTEKLFF.

This chain joins TRBV11-3 and TRBJ1-1; tentative D call: TRBD1 (5 bases). The length of the CDR3 is 15 residues. The germline V gene encodes CDR1 SGHNT and CDR2 YENEEA. V shed 3 bases and J shed 1 base, with 12 bases lying between them. CDR3 protein: CASSFPRGPNTEAFF. CDR3 DNA: TGTGCCAGCAGCTTCCCAAGGGGTCCGAACACTGAAGCTTTCTTT.

This chain connects TRBV24-1 to TRBJ2-2, with TRBD1 matching over 8 bases. The V gene's germline CDR1 is KGHDR and CDR2 SFDVKD. The CDR3 length is 15 residues. Germline trimming cut 5 bases from V and 4 bases from J; bases unmatched to any gene: 5. The CDR3 bases are TGTGCCACCAGTGCCCTCGACAGGGGCACCGGGGAGCTGTTTTTT. Translation: CATSALDRGTGELFF.

V usage is TRBV5-5 and J usage is TRBJ2-2; 8 bases map to TRBD2. J lost 2 bases, V lost 2 bases, and 2 bases had no gene match. Germline V gene lookup returns CDR1 SGHKS and CDR2 YYEKEE (reference sequence). The CDR3 spans 15 residues. This CDR3 is CASSFSGANTGELFF. The CDR3 nucleotides read TGTGCCAGCAGCTTTAGCGGGGCTAACACCGGGGAGCTGTTTTTT.

The V and J genes are TRBV9 and TRBJ2-2; TRBD1 matches at 12 bases. Germline assignment: CDR1 SGDLS and CDR2 YYNGEE. The CDR3 contains 17 residues. The junction had 5 bases not matched to a gene; V was cut back by 3 bases and J by 2 bases. CDR3 nucleotide sequence: TGTGCCAGCAGCGAGAAGGGACAGGGGGCCAACACCGGGGAGCTGTTTTTT. Translating it yields CASSEKGQGANTGELFF. The whole variable domain, filled in from reference TRBV9 and TRBJ2-2, reads DSGVTQTPKHLITATGQRVTLRCSPRSGDLSVYWYQQSLDQGLQFLIQYYNGEERAKGNILERFSAQQFPDLHSELNLSSLELGDSALYFCASSEKGQGANTGELFFGEGSRLTVL.

The chain joins TRBV7-2 to TRBJ2-7; the match to TRBD1 covers 10 bases. The germline V gene encodes CDR1 SGHTA and CDR2 FQGNSA. The CDR3 length is 15 residues. V shed 2 bases, J shed 6 bases, and the junction held 7 bases outside the gene matches. The CDR3 DNA is TGTGCCAGCAGCTTAATACAGGGACAGGGGTCCGAGCAGTACTTC. It yields the protein CASSLIQGQGSEQYF.